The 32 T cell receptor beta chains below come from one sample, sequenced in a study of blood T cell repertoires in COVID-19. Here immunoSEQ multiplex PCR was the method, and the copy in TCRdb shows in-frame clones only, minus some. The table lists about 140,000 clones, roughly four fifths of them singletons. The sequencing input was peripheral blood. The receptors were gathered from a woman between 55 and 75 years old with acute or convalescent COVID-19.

This chain's CDR3 is CASSWGTAGELFF. The CDR3 bases are TGTGCCAGCAGCTGGGGGACAGCCGGGGAGCTGTTTTTT. The gene calls are TRBV7-2 and TRBJ2-2, with TRBD1 identical over 7 bases. The length of the CDR3 is 13 residues. Germline V gene lookup returns CDR1 SGHTA and CDR2 FQGNSA. The trim removed 4 bases at V and 6 bases at J, leaving 2 bases unmatched. Combining the CDR3 with reference TRBV7-2 and TRBJ2-2 gives the whole variable domain GAGVSQSPSNKVTEKGKDVELRCDPISGHTALYWYRQSLGQGLEFLIYFQGNSAPDKSGLPSDRFSAERTGGSVSTLTIQRTQQEDSAVYLCASSWGTAGELFFGEGSRLTVL.

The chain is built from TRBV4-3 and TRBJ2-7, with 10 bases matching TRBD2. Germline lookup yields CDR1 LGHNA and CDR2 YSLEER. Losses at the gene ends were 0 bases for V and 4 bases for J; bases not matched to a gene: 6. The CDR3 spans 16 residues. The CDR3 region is CASSQDALAGVYEQYF. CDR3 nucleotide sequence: TGCGCCAGCAGCCAAGATGCCCTAGCGGGAGTATACGAGCAGTACTTC.

The CDR3 sequence is CASSPGTSGQPRNEQFF. The CDR3 coding sequence is TGTGCCAGCAGTCCAGGGACTAGCGGCCAGCCGAGAAATGAGCAGTTCTTC. The chain links TRBV25-1 to TRBJ2-1; 11 bases align to TRBD2. Looked up from germline, CDR1 is MGHDK and CDR2 is SYGVNS. CDR3 length equals 17 residues. The junction had 13 bases not matched to a gene; V was cut back by 5 bases and J by 7 bases.

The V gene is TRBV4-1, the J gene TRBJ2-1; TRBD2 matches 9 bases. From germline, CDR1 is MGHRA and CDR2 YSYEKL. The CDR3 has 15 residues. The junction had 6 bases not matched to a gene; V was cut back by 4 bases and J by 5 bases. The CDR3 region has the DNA TGCGCCAGCAGCCTTTCCGGACTAGCGAACAATGAGCAGTTCTTC. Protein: CASSLSGLANNEQFF.

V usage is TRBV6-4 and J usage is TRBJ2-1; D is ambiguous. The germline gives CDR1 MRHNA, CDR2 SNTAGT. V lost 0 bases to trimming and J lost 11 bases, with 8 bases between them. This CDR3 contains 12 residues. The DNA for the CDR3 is TGTGCCAGCAGTGACTCGAGTCGTAAGCAGTTCTTC. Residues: CASSDSSRKQFF.

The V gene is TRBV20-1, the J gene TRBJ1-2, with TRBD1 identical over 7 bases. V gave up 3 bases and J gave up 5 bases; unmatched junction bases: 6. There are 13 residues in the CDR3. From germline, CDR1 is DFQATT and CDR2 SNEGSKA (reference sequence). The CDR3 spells CSASEGQSYGYTF. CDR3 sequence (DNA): TGCAGTGCTAGTGAGGGACAGTCATATGGCTACACCTTC.

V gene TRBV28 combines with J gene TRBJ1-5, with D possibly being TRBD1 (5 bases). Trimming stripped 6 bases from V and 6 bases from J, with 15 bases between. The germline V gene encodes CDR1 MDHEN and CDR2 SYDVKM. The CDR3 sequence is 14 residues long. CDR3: CASSPLRVGQPQHF. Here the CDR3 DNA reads TGTGCCAGCAGCCCCCTCAGGGTGGGTCAGCCCCAGCATTTT. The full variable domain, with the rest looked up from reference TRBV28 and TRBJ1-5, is DVKVTQSSRYLVKRTGEKVFLECVQDMDHENMFWYRQDPGLGLRLIYFSYDVKMKEKGDIPEGYSVSREKKERFSLILESASTNQTSMYLCASSPLRVGQPQHFGDGTRLSIL.

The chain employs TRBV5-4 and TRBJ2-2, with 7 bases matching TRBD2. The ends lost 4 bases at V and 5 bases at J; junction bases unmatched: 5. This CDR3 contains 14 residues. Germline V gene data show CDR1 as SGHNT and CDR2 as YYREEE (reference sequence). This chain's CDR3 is CASSPPRGTGELFF. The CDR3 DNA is TGTGCCAGCAGCCCACCGCGGGGGACCGGGGAGCTGTTTTTT.

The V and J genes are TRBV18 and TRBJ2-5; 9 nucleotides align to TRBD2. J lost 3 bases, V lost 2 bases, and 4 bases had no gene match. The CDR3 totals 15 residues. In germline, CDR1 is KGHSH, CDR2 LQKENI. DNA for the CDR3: TGTGCCAGCTCACCAGTGACTAGCGGCAAAGAGACCCAGTACTTC. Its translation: CASSPVTSGKETQYF.

CDR3 sequence reads: CASSLEAGREYGYTF. CDR3 DNA: TGTGCCAGCAGCTTGGAGGCAGGGAGGGAGTATGGCTACACCTTC. V is TRBV5-4 and J is TRBJ1-2; tentative D call: TRBD1 (5 bases). Per germline, CDR1 SGHNT and CDR2 YYREEE (reference sequence). The ends were cut back, 0 bases at V and 5 bases at J, with 14 bases in the middle. This CDR3 is built from 15 residues. Filled out from reference TRBV5-4 and TRBJ1-2, the complete variable domain reads ETGVTQSPTHLIKTRGQQVTLRCSSQSGHNTVSWYQQALGQGPQFIFQYYREEENGRGNFPPRFSGLQFPNYSSELNVNALELDDSALYLCASSLEAGREYGYTFGSGTRLTVV.

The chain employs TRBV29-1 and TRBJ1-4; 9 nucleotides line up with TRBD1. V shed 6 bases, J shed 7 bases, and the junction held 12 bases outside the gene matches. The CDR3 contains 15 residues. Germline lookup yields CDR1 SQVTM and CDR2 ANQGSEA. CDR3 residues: CSVAKTGTGPEKLFF. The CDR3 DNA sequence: TGCAGCGTGGCTAAAACCGGGACAGGGCCTGAAAAACTGTTTTTT.

The CDR3, as DNA: TGCGCCAGCAGCCCCGGGAGGTATCAGCCCCAGCATTTT. Translated, it gives CASSPGRYQPQHF. This chain joins TRBV4-1 and TRBJ1-5; no clear D gene. The CDR3 sequence is 13 residues long. From germline, CDR1 is MGHRA and CDR2 YSYEKL. Trimming removed 4 bases from V and 5 bases from J, with 9 bases in between.

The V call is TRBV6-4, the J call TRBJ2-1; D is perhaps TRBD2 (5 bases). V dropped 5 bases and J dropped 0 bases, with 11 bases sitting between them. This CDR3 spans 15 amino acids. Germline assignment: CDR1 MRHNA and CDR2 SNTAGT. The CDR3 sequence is CASSQADSSYNEQFF. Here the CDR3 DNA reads TGTGCCAGCAGTCAAGCGGATAGCTCCTACAATGAGCAGTTCTTC.

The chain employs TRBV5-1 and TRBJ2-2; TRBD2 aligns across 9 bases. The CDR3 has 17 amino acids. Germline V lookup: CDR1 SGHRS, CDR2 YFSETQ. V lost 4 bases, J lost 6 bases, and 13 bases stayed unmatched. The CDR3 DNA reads TGCGCCAGCAGCCAACAACTTAGCGGGAGTACCCCCGGGGAGCTGTTTTTT. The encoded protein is CASSQQLSGSTPGELFF.

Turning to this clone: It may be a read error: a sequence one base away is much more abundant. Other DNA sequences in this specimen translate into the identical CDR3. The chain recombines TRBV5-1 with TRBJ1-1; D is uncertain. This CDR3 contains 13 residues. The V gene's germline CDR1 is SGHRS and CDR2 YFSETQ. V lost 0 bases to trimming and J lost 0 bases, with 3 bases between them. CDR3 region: CASSLAVNTEAFF. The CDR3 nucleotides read TGCGCCAGCAGCTTGGCAGTGAACACTGAAGCTTTCTTT.

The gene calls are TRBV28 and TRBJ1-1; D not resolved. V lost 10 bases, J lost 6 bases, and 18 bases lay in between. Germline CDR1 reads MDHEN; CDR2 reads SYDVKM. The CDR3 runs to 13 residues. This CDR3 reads CAIGREEGAEAFF. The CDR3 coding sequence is TGTGCCATTGGTCGGGAGGAGGGCGCTGAAGCTTTCTTT. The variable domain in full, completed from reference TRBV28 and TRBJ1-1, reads DVKVTQSSRYLVKRTGEKVFLECVQDMDHENMFWYRQDPGLGLRLIYFSYDVKMKEKGDIPEGYSVSREKKERFSLILESASTNQTSMYLCAIGREEGAEAFFGQGTRLTVV.

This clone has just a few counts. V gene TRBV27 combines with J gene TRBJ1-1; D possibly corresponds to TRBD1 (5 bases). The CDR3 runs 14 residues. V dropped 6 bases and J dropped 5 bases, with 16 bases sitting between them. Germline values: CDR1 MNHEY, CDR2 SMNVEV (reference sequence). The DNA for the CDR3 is TGTGCCAGCAGAGAGGCGCCCAGGGTAACTGAAGCTTTCTTT. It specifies CASREAPRVTEAFF.

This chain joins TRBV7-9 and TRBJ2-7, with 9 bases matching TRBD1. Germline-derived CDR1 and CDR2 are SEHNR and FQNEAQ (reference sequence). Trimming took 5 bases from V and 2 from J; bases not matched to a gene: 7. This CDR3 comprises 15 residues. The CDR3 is CASSEPGQGPYEQYF. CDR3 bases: TGTGCCAGCAGCGAACCGGGACAGGGACCCTACGAGCAGTACTTC. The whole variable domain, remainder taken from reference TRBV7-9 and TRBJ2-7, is DTGVSQNPRHKITKRGQNVTFRCDPISEHNRLYWYRQTLGQGPEFLTYFQNEAQLEKSRLLSDRFSAERPKGSFSTLEIQRTEQGDSAMYLCASSEPGQGPYEQYFGPGTRLTVT.

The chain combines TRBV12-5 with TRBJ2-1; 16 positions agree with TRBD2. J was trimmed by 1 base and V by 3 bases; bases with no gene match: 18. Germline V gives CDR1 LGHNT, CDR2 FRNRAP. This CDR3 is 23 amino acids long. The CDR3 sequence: CASGFPGLAGGPKGVGSYNEQFF. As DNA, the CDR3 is TGTGCTAGTGGTTTTCCGGGACTAGCGGGAGGGCCTAAAGGAGTGGGTTCCTACAATGAGCAGTTCTTC.

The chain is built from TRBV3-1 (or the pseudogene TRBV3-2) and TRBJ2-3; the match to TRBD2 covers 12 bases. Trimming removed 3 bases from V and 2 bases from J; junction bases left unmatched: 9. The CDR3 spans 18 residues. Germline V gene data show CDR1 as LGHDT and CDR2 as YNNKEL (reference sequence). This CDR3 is CASSHKALAGGYTDTQYF. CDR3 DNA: TGTGCCAGCAGCCACAAGGCACTAGCGGGAGGATACACAGATACGCAGTATTTT.

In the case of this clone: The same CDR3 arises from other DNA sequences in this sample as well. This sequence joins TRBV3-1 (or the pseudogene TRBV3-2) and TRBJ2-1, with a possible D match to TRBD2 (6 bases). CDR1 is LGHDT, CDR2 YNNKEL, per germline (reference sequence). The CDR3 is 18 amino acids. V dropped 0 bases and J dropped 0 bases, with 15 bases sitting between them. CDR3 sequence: CASSQDGLALSSYNEQFF. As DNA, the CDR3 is TGTGCCAGCAGCCAAGATGGGCTAGCGCTGAGCTCCTACAATGAGCAGTTCTTC.

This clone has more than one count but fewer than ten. The chain's CDR3 is CASSQGHPNSGNTIYF. In nucleotides, the CDR3 is TGTGCCAGCAGCCAAGGACACCCAAACTCTGGAAACACCATATATTTT. J is TRBJ1-3 and V is TRBV3-1 (or the pseudogene TRBV3-2); D unresolved. Trimming shortened V by 1 base and J by 0 bases, and 10 bases separated the two germline ends. Germline CDR1 reads LGHDT; CDR2 reads YNNKEL (reference sequence). This CDR3 has 16 amino acids.

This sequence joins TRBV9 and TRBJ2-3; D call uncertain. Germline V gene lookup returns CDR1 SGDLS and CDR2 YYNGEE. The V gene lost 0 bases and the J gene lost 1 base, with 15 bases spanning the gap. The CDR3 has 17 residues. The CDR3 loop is CASSVASRSTGTDTQYF. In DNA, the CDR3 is TGTGCCAGCAGCGTAGCTTCACGGAGCACGGGCACAGATACGCAGTATTTT.

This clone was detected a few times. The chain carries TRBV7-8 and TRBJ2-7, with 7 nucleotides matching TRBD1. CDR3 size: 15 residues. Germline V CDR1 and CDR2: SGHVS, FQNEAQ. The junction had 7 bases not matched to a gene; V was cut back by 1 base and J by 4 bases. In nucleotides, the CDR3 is TGTGCCAGCAGCTTAGTGGACAGGTTGCCTTACGAGCAGTACTTC. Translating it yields CASSLVDRLPYEQYF.

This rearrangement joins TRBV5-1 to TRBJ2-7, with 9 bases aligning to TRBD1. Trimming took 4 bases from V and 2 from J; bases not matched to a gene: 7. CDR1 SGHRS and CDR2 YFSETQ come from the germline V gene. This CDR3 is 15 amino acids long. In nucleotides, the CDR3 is TGCGCCAGCAGCAGAACCGGGACAGGGACCTACGAGCAGTACTTC. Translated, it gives CASSRTGTGTYEQYF.

The CDR3 region has the DNA TGTGCCAGCAGTTTAATTGCGGGAGCAGCTTACAATGAGCAGTTCTTC. Its translation: CASSLIAGAAYNEQFF. The chain has TRBV7-2 and TRBJ2-1; 7 bases align to TRBD2. CDR1 and CDR2 from the germline V gene are SGHTA and FQGNSA. V gave up 6 bases and J gave up 4 bases; unmatched junction bases: 12. The CDR3 extends over 16 amino acids.

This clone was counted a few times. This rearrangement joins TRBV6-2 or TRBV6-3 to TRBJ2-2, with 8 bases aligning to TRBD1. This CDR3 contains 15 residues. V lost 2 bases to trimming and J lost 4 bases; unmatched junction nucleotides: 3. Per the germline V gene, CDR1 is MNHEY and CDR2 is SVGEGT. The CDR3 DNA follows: TGTGCCAGCAGTTACCAGGGGGCAGGCACCGGGGAGCTGTTTTTT. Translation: CASSYQGAGTGELFF.

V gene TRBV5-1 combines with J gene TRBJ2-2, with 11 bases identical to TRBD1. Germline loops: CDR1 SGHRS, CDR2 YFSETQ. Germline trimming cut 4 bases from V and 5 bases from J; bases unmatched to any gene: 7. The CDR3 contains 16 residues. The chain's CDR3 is CASSRDGQGATGELFF. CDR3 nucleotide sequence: TGCGCCAGCAGCCGAGACGGACAGGGGGCGACCGGGGAGCTGTTTTTT.

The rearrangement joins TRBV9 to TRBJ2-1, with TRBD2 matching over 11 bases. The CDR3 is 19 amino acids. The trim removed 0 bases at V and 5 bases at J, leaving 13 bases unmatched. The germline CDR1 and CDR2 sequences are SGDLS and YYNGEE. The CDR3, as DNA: TGTGCCAGCAGCGTAGGGGGGTTGATAGCGGGAGGGCCGCACAATGAGCAGTTCTTC. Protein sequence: CASSVGGLIAGGPHNEQFF.

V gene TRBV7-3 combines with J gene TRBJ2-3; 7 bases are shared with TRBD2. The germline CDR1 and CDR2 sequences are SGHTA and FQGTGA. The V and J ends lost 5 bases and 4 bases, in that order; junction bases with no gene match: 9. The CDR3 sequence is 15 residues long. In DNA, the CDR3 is TGTGCCAGCAGCGTTACGGGAGGAGTTGCAGATACGCAGTATTTT. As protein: CASSVTGGVADTQYF.

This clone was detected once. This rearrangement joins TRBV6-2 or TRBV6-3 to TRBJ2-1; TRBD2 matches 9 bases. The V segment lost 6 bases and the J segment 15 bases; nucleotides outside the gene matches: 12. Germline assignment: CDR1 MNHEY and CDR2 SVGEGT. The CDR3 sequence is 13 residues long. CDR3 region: CASSPSGLAGLFF. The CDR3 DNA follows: TGTGCCAGCAGCCCCAGCGGGCTAGCGGGATTGTTCTTC.

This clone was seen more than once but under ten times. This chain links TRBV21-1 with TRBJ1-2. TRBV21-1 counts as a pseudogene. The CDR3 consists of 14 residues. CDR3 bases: TGTGCCAGCAGCAATAGCTTTGGCTCCAGAGCCTACACCTTC. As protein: CASSNSFGSRAYTF.